The present entry profiles one T cell receptor beta chain with its context. Germline loops: CDR1 SNHLY, CDR2 FYNNEI. The V segment lost 9 bases and the J segment 6 bases; nucleotides outside the gene matches: 7. There are 14 residues in the CDR3. As handled by the study authors: Counts of nucleated cells, estimated from reference gene primer amplification, were obtained. Repertoires were generated with immunoSEQ multiplex PCR, while TCRdb's copy carries only in-frame clones and drops some. V, J and clone size are taken as reported in that table, and D and trimming were inferred from the DNA itself. The data hold about 280,000 clones, with around 90% observed a single time. Individuals drawn from under 30 US areas were roughly 18 to 100 years old. The study assigned cohorts using participant-reported clinical history. This record comes from a study of blood T cell repertoires in COVID-19. Study-level information: T cells, B-cell-depleted T cells, or PBMCs supplied cDNA or gDNA.

This sequence joins TRBV2 and TRBJ1-6; TRBD1 aligns across 8 bases. Sequenced input: PBMCs or T cells enriched from blood (not recorded which). This TCR was recovered from a woman aged 18-29 years with acute COVID-19. CDR3 residues: CASGTGKLNSPLHF. The CDR3 bases are TGTGCCAGTGGGACAGGCAAACTTAATTCACCCCTCCACTTT.